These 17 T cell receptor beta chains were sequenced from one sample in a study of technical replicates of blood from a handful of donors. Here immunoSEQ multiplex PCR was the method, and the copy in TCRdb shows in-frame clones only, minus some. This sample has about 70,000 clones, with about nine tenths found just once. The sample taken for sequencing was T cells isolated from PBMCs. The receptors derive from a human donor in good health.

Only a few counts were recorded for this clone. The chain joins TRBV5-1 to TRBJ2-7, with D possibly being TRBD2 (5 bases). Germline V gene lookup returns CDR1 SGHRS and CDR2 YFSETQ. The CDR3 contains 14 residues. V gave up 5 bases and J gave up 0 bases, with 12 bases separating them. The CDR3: CASSFLGSSYEQYF. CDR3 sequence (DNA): TGCGCCAGCAGTTTCCTGGGGAGCTCCTACGAGCAGTACTTC.

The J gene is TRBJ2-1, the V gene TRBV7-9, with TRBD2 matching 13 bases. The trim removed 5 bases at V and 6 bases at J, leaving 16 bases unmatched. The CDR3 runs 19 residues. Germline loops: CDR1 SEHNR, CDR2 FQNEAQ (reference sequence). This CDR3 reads CASSPGTSGIYLGVNEQFF. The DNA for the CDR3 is TGTGCCAGCAGCCCCGGGACTAGCGGGATATATCTGGGGGTCAATGAGCAGTTCTTC. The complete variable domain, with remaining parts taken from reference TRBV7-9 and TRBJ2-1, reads DTGVSQNPRHKITKRGQNVTFRCDPISEHNRLYWYRQTLGQGPEFLTYFQNEAQLEKSRLLSDRFSAERPKGSFSTLEIQRTEQGDSAMYLCASSPGTSGIYLGVNEQFFGPGTRLTVL.

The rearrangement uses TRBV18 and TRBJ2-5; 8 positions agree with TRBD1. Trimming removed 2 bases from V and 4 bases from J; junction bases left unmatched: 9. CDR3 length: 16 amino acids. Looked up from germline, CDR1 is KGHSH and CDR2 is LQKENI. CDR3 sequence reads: CASSPATGVRGETQYF. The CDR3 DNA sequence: TGTGCCAGCTCACCAGCGACAGGGGTAAGGGGAGAGACCCAGTACTTC. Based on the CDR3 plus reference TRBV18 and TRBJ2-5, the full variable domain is NAGVMQNPRHLVRRRGQEARLRCSPMKGHSHVYWYRQLPEEGLKFMVYLQKENIIDESGMPKERFSAEFPKEGPSILRIQQVVRGDSAAYFCASSPATGVRGETQYFGPGTRLLVL.

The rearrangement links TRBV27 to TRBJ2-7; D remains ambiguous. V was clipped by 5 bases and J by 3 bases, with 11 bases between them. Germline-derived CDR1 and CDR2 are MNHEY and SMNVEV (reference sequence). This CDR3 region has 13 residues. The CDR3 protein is CASSPHAVYEQYF. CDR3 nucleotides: TGTGCCAGCAGTCCACATGCGGTCTACGAGCAGTACTTC.

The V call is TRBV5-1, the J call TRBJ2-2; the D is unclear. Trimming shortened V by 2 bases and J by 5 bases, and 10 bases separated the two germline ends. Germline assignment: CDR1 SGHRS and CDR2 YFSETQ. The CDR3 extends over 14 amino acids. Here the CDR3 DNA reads TGCGCCAGCAGCTTATCAGGCACTACCGGGGAGCTGTTTTTT. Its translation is CASSLSGTTGELFF.

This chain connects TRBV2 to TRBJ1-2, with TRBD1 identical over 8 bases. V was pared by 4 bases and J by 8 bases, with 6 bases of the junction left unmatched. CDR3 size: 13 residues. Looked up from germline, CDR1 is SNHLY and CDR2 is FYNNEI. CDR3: CASSASQGAGYTF. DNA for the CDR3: TGTGCCAGCAGTGCGAGTCAGGGGGCGGGCTACACCTTC.

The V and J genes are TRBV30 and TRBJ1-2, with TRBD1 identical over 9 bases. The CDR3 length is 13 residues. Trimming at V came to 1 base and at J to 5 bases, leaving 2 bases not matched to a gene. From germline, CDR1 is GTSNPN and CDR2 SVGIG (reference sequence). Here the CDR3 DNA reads TGTGCCTGGAGTGAACAGGGGGCGTATGGCTACACCTTC. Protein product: CAWSEQGAYGYTF.

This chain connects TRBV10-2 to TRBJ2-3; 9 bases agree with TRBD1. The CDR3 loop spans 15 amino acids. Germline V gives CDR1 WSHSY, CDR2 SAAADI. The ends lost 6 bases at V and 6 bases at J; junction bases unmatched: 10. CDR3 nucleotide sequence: TGCGCCAGCAGCGACCGGGACAGGGCGAGGGATACGCAGTATTTT. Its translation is CASSDRDRARDTQYF.

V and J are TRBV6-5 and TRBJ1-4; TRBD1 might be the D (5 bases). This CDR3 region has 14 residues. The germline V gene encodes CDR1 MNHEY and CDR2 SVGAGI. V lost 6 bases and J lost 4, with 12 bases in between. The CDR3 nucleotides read TGTGCCAGCAGGATGGGGGGATTTAATGAAAAACTGTTTTTT. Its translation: CASRMGGFNEKLFF.

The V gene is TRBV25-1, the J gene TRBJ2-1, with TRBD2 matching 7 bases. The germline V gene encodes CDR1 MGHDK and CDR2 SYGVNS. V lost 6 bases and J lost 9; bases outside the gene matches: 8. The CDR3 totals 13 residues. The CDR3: CASRDEVAGEQFF. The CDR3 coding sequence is TGTGCCAGCAGGGATGAGGTAGCGGGTGAGCAGTTCTTC.

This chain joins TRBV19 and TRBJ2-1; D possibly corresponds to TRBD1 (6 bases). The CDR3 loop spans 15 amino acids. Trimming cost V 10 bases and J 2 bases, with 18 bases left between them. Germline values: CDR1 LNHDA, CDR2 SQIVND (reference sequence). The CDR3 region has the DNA TGTGCCACTGGGGGCGAGCGGTTCGCCTACAATGAGCAGTTCTTC. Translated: CATGGERFAYNEQFF.

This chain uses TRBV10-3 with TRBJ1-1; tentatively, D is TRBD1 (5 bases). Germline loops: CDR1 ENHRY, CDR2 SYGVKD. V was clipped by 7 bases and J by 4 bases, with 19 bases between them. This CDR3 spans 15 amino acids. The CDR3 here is CAIISVPGGSTEAFF. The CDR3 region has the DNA TGTGCCATCATTAGCGTACCGGGGGGATCCACTGAAGCTTTCTTT.

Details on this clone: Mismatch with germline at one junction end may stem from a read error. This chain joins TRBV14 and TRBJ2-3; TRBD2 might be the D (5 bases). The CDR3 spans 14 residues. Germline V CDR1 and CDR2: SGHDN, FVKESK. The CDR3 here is CASSQVSGTDTQYF. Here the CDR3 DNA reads TGTGCCAGCAGTCAAGTTAGCGGCACAGATACGCAGTATTTT.

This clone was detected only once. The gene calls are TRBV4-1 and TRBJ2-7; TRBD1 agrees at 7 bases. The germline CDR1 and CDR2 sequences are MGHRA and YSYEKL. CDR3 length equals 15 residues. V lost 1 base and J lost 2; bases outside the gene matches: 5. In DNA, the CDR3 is TGCGCCAGCAGCCAAGGACAGGGTGCACCCTACGAGCAGTACTTC. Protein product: CASSQGQGAPYEQYF.

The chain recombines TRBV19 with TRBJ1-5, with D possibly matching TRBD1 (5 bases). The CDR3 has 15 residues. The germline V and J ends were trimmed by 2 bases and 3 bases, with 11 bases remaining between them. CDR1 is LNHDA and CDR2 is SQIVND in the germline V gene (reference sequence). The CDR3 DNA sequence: TGTGCCAGTAGTATAATCCAGGGTTACAATCAGCCCCAGCATTTT. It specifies CASSIIQGYNQPQHF.

For the CDR3, the DNA is TGTGCCAGCAGTTACTCGACAGGGGGCTACGAGCAGTACTTC. It translates to CASSYSTGGYEQYF. V and J are TRBV6-6 and TRBJ2-7, with TRBD1 matching over 9 bases. V lost 0 bases and J lost 3; bases outside the gene matches: 0. Germline V gene lookup returns CDR1 MNHNY and CDR2 SVGAGI (reference sequence). This CDR3 region has 14 residues.

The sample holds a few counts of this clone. The CDR3 DNA sequence: TGTGCCAGCTCACCACAGGGACAGCTTAGGAACACTGAAGCTTTCTTT. It is translated as CASSPQGQLRNTEAFF. J is TRBJ1-1 and V is TRBV18; TRBD1 matches at 7 bases. Germline V gene lookup returns CDR1 KGHSH and CDR2 LQKENI. Trimming cost V 1 base and J 1 base; bases outside gene matches: 6. The CDR3 spans 16 residues.